This T cell receptor beta chain came from a study of T cells in Graves' hyperthyroidism and ophthalmopathy. The source material, RNA transcripts, was used to amplify TCR beta CDR3 regions. The primer set for the first-round RT-PCR of the TCR CDR3 was HTBI. A single record per CDR3 protein comes from TCRdb applying MiXCR to the multiplex PCR reads. Of 300,000 to 450,000 distinct CDR3 sequences listed, more than 12% are singletons. In this sample, this clonotype turned up many times. Germline CDR1 MNHNS, CDR2 SASEGT. The CDR3 covers 16 residues. Trimming stripped 5 bases from V and 4 bases from J, with 18 bases between.

The sample consisted of blood. The source of this sequence is a young woman with Graves' ophthalmopathy. V usage is TRBV6-1 and J usage is TRBJ1-5; no clear D. This CDR3 is CASSPVGGYLNQPQHF. CDR3 sequence (DNA): TGTGCCAGCAGTCCCGTTGGTGGGTACCTGAATCAGCCCCAGCATTTT.